A single T cell receptor beta chain is shown here with its context. Its cognate antigen is unknown. This record belongs to a study of cytomegalovirus exposure and HLA in healthy donors. Findings and caveats of the study: In a later analysis, an Asian-associated ancestry cluster reportedly showed fewer N-insertions than the roughly 650-donor mean.

In the PCR, 60 Vbeta and 13 Jbeta primers were used. The method was immunoSEQ multiplex PCR; TCRdb's version includes in-frame clones alone and lacks a portion of them. There are 81,000 or so clones in the sample; more than 70% occur only once, and 4% to 5% lies in the top ten. This TCR derives from a man aged 55 to 70 in good health and CMV-seronegative. Material: PBMCs.

The CDR3 reads CASKRTGGFYEQYF. The CDR3 DNA reads TGTGCCAGTAAGAGGACAGGGGGGTTTTACGAGCAGTACTTC. The chain couples TRBV11-2 to TRBJ2-7; 10 bases match TRBD1. The germline gives CDR1 SGHAT, CDR2 FQNNGV. CDR3 length: 14 amino acids. The V segment lost 9 bases and the J segment 4 bases; nucleotides outside the gene matches: 9.